This entry concerns a single T cell receptor (beta chain). Sequencing was performed with immunoSEQ multiplex PCR; in TCRdb, only in-frame clones are kept and a portion is missing. The data hold about 86,000 clones, with 60% to 80% observed a single time. CDR3 length equals 16 residues. Per germline, CDR1 SEHNR and CDR2 FQNEAQ (reference sequence). V lost 4 bases to trimming and J lost 2 bases; unmatched junction nucleotides: 3. This record belongs to a study of T cell responses to AZD1222 COVID-19 vaccine. This TCR derives from an adult in good health. The material was peripheral blood, obtained on day 0 of AZD1222 vaccination. The J gene is TRBJ2-5, the V gene TRBV7-9, with TRBD2 matching over 14 bases. CDR3 loop: CASSSRTSGGQETQYF. Written as DNA, the CDR3 is TGTGCCAGCAGCTCTCGGACTAGCGGGGGGCAAGAGACCCAGTACTTC. Full variable domain (remainder filled in from reference TRBV7-9 and TRBJ2-5): DTGVSQNPRHKITKRGQNVTFRCDPISEHNRLYWYRQTLGQGPEFLTYFQNEAQLEKSRLLSDRFSAERPKGSFSTLEIQRTEQGDSAMYLCASSSRTSGGQETQYFGPGTRLLVL.